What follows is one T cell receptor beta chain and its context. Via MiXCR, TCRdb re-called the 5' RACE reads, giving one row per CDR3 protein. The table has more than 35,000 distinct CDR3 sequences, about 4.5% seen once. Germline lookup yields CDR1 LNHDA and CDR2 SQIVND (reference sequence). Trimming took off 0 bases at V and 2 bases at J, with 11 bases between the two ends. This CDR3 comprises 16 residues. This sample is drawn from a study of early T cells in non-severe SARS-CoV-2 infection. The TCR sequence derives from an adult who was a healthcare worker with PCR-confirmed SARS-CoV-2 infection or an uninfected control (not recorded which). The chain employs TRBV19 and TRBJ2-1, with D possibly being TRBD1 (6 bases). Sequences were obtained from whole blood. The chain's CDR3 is CASSIDWGQAYNEQFF. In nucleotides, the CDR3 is TGTGCCAGTAGTATAGATTGGGGGCAGGCCTACAATGAGCAGTTCTTC. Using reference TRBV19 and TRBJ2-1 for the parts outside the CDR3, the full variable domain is DGGITQSPKYLFRKEGQNVTLSCEQNLNHDAMYWYRQDPGQGLRLIYYSQIVNDFQKGDIAEGYSVSREKKESFPLTVTSAQKNPTAFYLCASSIDWGQAYNEQFFGPGTRLTVL.